This entry lists 16 T cell receptor beta chains sequenced from one sample in a study of OX40 agonist ivuxolimab in advanced cancers. Clones were sequenced by immunoSEQ multiplex PCR, and TCRdb holds only the in-frame ones, with some missing. The sample records approximately 74,000 clones, about 93% being singletons. The sequences come from CD4+ or CD8+ T cells sorted from blood, collected in a trial of the OX40 agonist ivuxolimab. These receptors came from an adult with an advanced solid tumor such as melanoma, head and neck, liver or kidney cancer.

The V gene is TRBV6-5, the J gene TRBJ2-7; no firm D call. CDR3 length: 14 amino acids. Trimming cost V 5 bases and J 5 bases, with 16 bases left between them. CDR1 MNHEY and CDR2 SVGAGI come from the germline V gene. The CDR3 DNA reads as TGTGCCAGCAGTGAGTCCCCCGTTTGGGACGAGCAGTACTTC. This encodes CASSESPVWDEQYF.

V gene TRBV5-8 combines with J gene TRBJ2-2, with D hard to call. The V gene lost 0 bases and the J gene lost 2 bases, with 8 bases spanning the gap. Looked up from germline, CDR1 is SGHTS and CDR2 is YDEGEE. The CDR3 consists of 15 residues. CDR3 sequence (DNA): TGTGCCAGCAGCTTGGGGCAACTAAACACCGGGGAGCTGTTTTTT. This codes for CASSLGQLNTGELFF.

V is TRBV11-2 and J is TRBJ2-1; D perhaps matches TRBD2 (5 bases). Per germline, CDR1 SGHAT and CDR2 FQNNGV. The CDR3 length is 17 residues. Deletions cut 5 bases from V and 0 bases from J, with 17 bases between. The CDR3 here is CASSLPLTSPSYNEQFF. The CDR3 DNA follows: TGTGCCAGCAGCCTACCTCTCACTAGTCCCTCCTACAATGAGCAGTTCTTC.

This clone was recorded only once. The V and J genes are TRBV9 and TRBJ2-3; 11 nucleotides agree with TRBD2. The CDR3 sequence is 16 residues long. Germline loops: CDR1 SGDLS, CDR2 YYNGEE. Trimming cost V 0 bases and J 7 bases; bases outside gene matches: 7. As DNA, the CDR3 is TGTGCCAGCAGCGTAGACTTAGCGGGGGGGGTATATACGCAGTATTTT. Translation: CASSVDLAGGVYTQYF. Looking up the rest from reference TRBV9 and TRBJ2-3 gives the full variable domain: DSGVTQTPKHLITATGQRVTLRCSPRSGDLSVYWYQQSLDQGLQFLIQYYNGEERAKGNILERFSAQQFPDLHSELNLSSLELGDSALYFCASSVDLAGGVYTQYFGPGTRLTVL.

This clone was recorded once. This chain uses TRBV29-1 with TRBJ2-7, with TRBD1 identical over 11 bases. CDR3 length: 16 amino acids. The junction had 7 bases not matched to a gene; V was cut back by 1 base and J by 2 bases. The germline CDR1 and CDR2 sequences are SQVTM and ANQGSEA. CDR3 loop: CSVEGTGGANPYEQYF. The CDR3 bases are TGCAGCGTTGAAGGGACAGGGGGCGCAAACCCCTACGAGCAGTACTTC.

The rearrangement joins TRBV19 to TRBJ2-3; 8 bases align to TRBD1. Germline assignment: CDR1 LNHDA and CDR2 SQIVND (reference sequence). This CDR3 contains 15 residues. V was pared by 4 bases and J by 6 bases, with 9 bases of the junction left unmatched. DNA for the CDR3: TGTGCCAGTAGTACTGGGACAGGCGCCCCGGATACGCAGTATTTT. Its translation is CASSTGTGAPDTQYF. Together with reference TRBV19 and TRBJ2-3, the CDR3 gives the full variable domain: DGGITQSPKYLFRKEGQNVTLSCEQNLNHDAMYWYRQDPGQGLRLIYYSQIVNDFQKGDIAEGYSVSREKKESFPLTVTSAQKNPTAFYLCASSTGTGAPDTQYFGPGTRLTVL.

This chain connects TRBV5-6 to TRBJ2-3; a possible D gene is TRBD1 (6 bases). Germline CDR1 and CDR2: SGHDT and YYEEEE. This CDR3 is 14 amino acids long. With 1 base removed from V and 5 bases from J, the gap between germline ends came to 11 bases. CDR3 nucleotide sequence: TGTGCCAGCAGCTTGTTGGGGGCTGGAGATACGCAGTATTTT. It is translated as CASSLLGAGDTQYF.

This clone was detected only once. The chain uses TRBV13 and TRBJ2-7; 7 bases map to TRBD1. The CDR3 contains 14 residues. Germline CDR1 reads PRHDT; CDR2 reads FYEKMQ (reference sequence). Germline trimming cut 5 bases from V and 4 bases from J; bases unmatched to any gene: 8. The CDR3 loop reads CASSISGQTYEQYF. For the CDR3, the DNA is TGTGCCAGCAGCATTTCGGGACAGACATACGAGCAGTACTTC.

The J gene is TRBJ1-2, the V gene TRBV6-6; TRBD1 is a possible D gene (5 bases). Trimming took 5 bases from V and 3 from J, leaving 10 bases between them. Germline V CDR1 and CDR2: MNHNY, SVGAGI (reference sequence). CDR3 length: 13 amino acids. The CDR3 loop reads CASSGTLDYGYTF. Here the CDR3 DNA reads TGTGCCAGCAGTGGGACTTTGGACTATGGCTACACCTTC.

The CDR3 nucleotides are TGCGCCAGCAGCTGGGGAGTTGAAGCTTTCTTT. This gives the protein CASSWGVEAFF. The J gene is TRBJ1-1, the V gene TRBV4-1; D uncertain. CDR3 size: 11 residues. Trimming cost V 5 bases and J 7 bases, with 8 bases left between them. The germline V gene has CDR1 MGHRA and CDR2 YSYEKL.

The V call is TRBV7-8, the J call TRBJ2-5, with D perhaps assigned TRBD1 or TRBD2 (5 bases each). Germline V lookup: CDR1 SGHVS, CDR2 FQNEAQ. The CDR3 spans 13 residues. V was pared by 4 bases and J by 5 bases, with 11 bases between. The CDR3 spells CASSYGTLETQYF. The CDR3 DNA follows: TGTGCCAGCAGCTATGGGACGTTGGAGACCCAGTACTTC.

The chain joins TRBV14 to TRBJ1-1; D uncertain. From germline, CDR1 is SGHDN and CDR2 FVKESK. The CDR3 covers 13 residues. Deletions cut 4 bases from V and 6 bases from J, with 12 bases between. CDR3 nucleotides: TGTGCCAGCAGCCTGCCGGCTTCCGCTGAAGCTTTCTTT. It codes for CASSLPASAEAFF.

The chain couples TRBV6-5 to TRBJ1-4, with D possibly being TRBD1 (5 bases). Germline CDR1 and CDR2: MNHEY and SVGAGI. The CDR3 sequence is 15 residues long. Trimming stripped 4 bases from V and 4 bases from J, with 13 bases between. CDR3 sequence: CASSFWRGDNEKLFF. The CDR3 nucleotides are TGTGCCAGCAGTTTTTGGAGGGGTGATAATGAAAAACTGTTTTTT.

The chain has TRBV10-1 and TRBJ1-1, with D maybe TRBD1 (6 bases). In germline, CDR1 is WNHNN, CDR2 SYGVQD (reference sequence). This CDR3 is 11 amino acids long. V was trimmed by 10 bases and J by 11 bases, leaving 17 bases between them. CDR3 coding DNA: TGCGCCATTACCAGGGGATTGTCTGCTTTCTTT. This gives the protein CAITRGLSAFF.

This sequence joins TRBV18 and TRBJ2-2; TRBD2 aligns across 9 bases. This CDR3 is built from 18 residues. From germline, CDR1 is KGHSH and CDR2 LQKENI. Unmatched junction bases numbered 7, after V lost 2 bases and J lost 0 bases. CDR3 in DNA: TGTGCCAGCTCACCATTTTCAGCGGGGGGTGCGAACACCGGGGAGCTGTTTTTT. Translating it yields CASSPFSAGGANTGELFF.

The chain has TRBV18 and TRBJ1-2, with a tentative D call TRBD1 (6 bases). The CDR3 sequence is 16 residues long. The V end lost 3 bases, the J end lost 4 bases, and 18 bases lay between the germline ends. Germline V CDR1 and CDR2: KGHSH, LQKENI. The DNA of the CDR3 is TGTGCCAGCTCACCCTGGGCGGCAGGGGCCGCCTATGGCTACACCTTC. It encodes CASSPWAAGAAYGYTF.